These 28 T cell receptor beta chains originate from one sample sequenced in a study of PD-L1 blockade in urothelial cancer. Sequenced by immunoSEQ multiplex PCR; TCRdb stores in-frame clones only, minus some. The sample holds about 32,000 clones, roughly 38% seen once. Sequenced here: tumor tissue, sampled before atezolizumab (anti-PD-L1) treatment. The origin of the receptors is a man aged 60-69 years with urothelial cancer.

J is TRBJ1-1 and V is TRBV29-1; the D gene is possibly TRBD1 (6 bases). Germline CDR1 and CDR2: SQVTM and ANQGSEA. V dropped 6 bases and J dropped 6 bases, with 20 bases sitting between them. The CDR3 totals 14 residues. The CDR3 loop reads CSVKMGTQAAEAFF. CDR3 nucleotide sequence: TGCAGCGTGAAAATGGGGACACAGGCGGCTGAAGCTTTCTTT.

V usage is TRBV18 and J usage is TRBJ1-1; possibly TRBD1 for D (6 bases). The CDR3 length is 16 residues. Looked up from germline, CDR1 is KGHSH and CDR2 is LQKENI. Trimming left V 0 bases short and J 1 base short, with 12 bases between. The CDR3 protein is CASSPPVRGWNTEAFF. The CDR3 DNA sequence: TGTGCCAGCTCACCACCGGTCAGGGGCTGGAACACTGAAGCTTTCTTT.

In its sample, this clone was seen a few times. The J gene is TRBJ2-6, the V gene TRBV9, with D perhaps matching TRBD2 (5 bases). This CDR3 has 17 residues. The germline V and J ends were trimmed by 2 bases and 0 bases, with 12 bases remaining between them. Germline assignment: CDR1 SGDLS and CDR2 YYNGEE. The chain's CDR3 is CASSVGSLFSGANVLTF. The CDR3 coding sequence is TGTGCCAGCAGCGTGGGGAGTCTGTTCTCTGGGGCCAACGTCCTGACTTTC.

A few counts support this clone. J is TRBJ1-3 and V is TRBV19; 7 nucleotides line up with TRBD1. This CDR3 is built from 14 residues. The junction had 2 bases not matched to a gene; V was cut back by 6 bases and J by 0 bases. Germline V CDR1 and CDR2: LNHDA, SQIVND (reference sequence). CDR3 protein: CASRTGSSGNTIYF. Written as DNA, the CDR3 is TGTGCCAGTAGGACAGGGAGCTCTGGAAACACCATATATTTT.

The sample holds a few counts of this clone. The chain is built from TRBV6-7 and TRBJ1-1; D uncertain. TRBV6-7 is given ORF status, its function remaining uncertain. CDR3 length equals 12 residues. Trimming pared 6 bases from V and 5 bases from J, leaving 10 bases between. The CDR3 DNA reads as TGTGCCAGCAGAACGCAGTGGACTGAAGCTTTCTTT. It translates to CASRTQWTEAFF.

The rearrangement joins TRBV28 to TRBJ2-7; 11 bases are shared with TRBD1. This CDR3 has 16 amino acids. The junction had 2 bases not matched to a gene; V was cut back by 1 base and J by 0 bases. Per germline, CDR1 MDHEN and CDR2 SYDVKM. The CDR3 region has the DNA TGTGCCAGCAGTTTATATGGGACAGGGGGCTCCTACGAGCAGTACTTC. Encoded protein: CASSLYGTGGSYEQYF.

The rearrangement links TRBV28 to TRBJ2-7; weak D call: TRBD1 (6 bases). Trimming removed 5 bases from V and 4 bases from J, with 15 bases in between. Germline V gene data show CDR1 as MDHEN and CDR2 as SYDVKM. This CDR3 has 14 amino acids. The CDR3 DNA is TGTGCCAGCAGTGAAGGGGGTGTCAAGTACGAGCAGTACTTC. Its protein is CASSEGGVKYEQYF.

This clone has a single count. This rearrangement joins TRBV9 to TRBJ2-6; D is unclear. This CDR3 contains 14 residues. From germline, CDR1 is SGDLS and CDR2 YYNGEE. Trimming removed 3 bases from V and 0 bases from J, with 4 bases in between. CDR3 sequence: CASSDHSGANVLTF. The DNA of the CDR3 is TGTGCCAGCAGCGACCACTCTGGGGCCAACGTCCTGACTTTC.

The sample holds a few counts of this clone. The rearrangement links TRBV6-7 to TRBJ1-1; D gene uncertain. TRBV6-7 is assigned to the ORF class and has an uncertain function. The CDR3 has 12 residues. The germline V and J ends were trimmed by 2 bases and 3 bases, with 4 bases remaining between them. The CDR3 loop reads CASSYGDTEAFF. The CDR3 nucleotides read TGTGCCAGCAGTTACGGTGACACTGAAGCTTTCTTT.

The CDR3 bases are TGTGCCTGGAGTGTACTAGGCGGATTAACGGATCAGCCCCAGCATTTT. Translating it yields CAWSVLGGLTDQPQHF. The rearrangement joins TRBV30 to TRBJ1-5; D gene uncertain. This CDR3 contains 16 residues. Germline CDR1 and CDR2: GTSNPN and SVGIG (reference sequence). The germline V and J ends were trimmed by 0 bases and 5 bases, with 17 bases remaining between them.

The table lists this clone with a few counts. The chain links TRBV23-1 to TRBJ1-1, with a weak D call TRBD1 (6 bases). TRBV23-1 is noted as an ORF with a role that remains uncertain. The ends were cut back, 6 bases at V and 5 bases at J, with 28 bases in the middle. This CDR3 is 18 amino acids long. The CDR3 region is CASSLILPPAGARTEAFF. In DNA form, the CDR3 reads TGCGCCAGCAGCCTCATCCTTCCTCCAGCAGGGGCGAGGACTGAAGCTTTCTTT.

V is TRBV15 and J is TRBJ2-1, with TRBD2 matching over 7 bases. The CDR3 loop spans 16 amino acids. The trim removed 0 bases at V and 6 bases at J, leaving 8 bases unmatched. Per the germline V gene, CDR1 is LNHNV and CDR2 is YYDKDF (reference sequence). This CDR3 is CATSRDIGTTSNEQFF. As DNA, the CDR3 is TGTGCCACCAGCAGAGATATCGGGACTACCTCCAATGAGCAGTTCTTC.

The rearrangement joins TRBV19 to TRBJ1-3, with D unclear. CDR1 LNHDA and CDR2 SQIVND come from the germline V gene (reference sequence). The CDR3 spans 14 residues. Deletions cut 3 bases from V and 1 base from J, with 7 bases between. The CDR3, as DNA: TGTGCCAGTAGTATTTCCAGGTCTGGAAACACCATATATTTT. Its translation is CASSISRSGNTIYF. Complete variable domain (other parts from reference TRBV19 and TRBJ1-3): DGGITQSPKYLFRKEGQNVTLSCEQNLNHDAMYWYRQDPGQGLRLIYYSQIVNDFQKGDIAEGYSVSREKKESFPLTVTSAQKNPTAFYLCASSISRSGNTIYFGEGSWLTVV.

The CDR3 spells CAWSPGQLNQPQHF. DNA for the CDR3: TGTGCCTGGAGTCCGGGACAGCTCAATCAGCCCCAGCATTTT. This sequence joins TRBV30 and TRBJ1-5; the match to TRBD1 covers 7 bases. Germline V gene sequence: CDR1 GTSNPN, CDR2 SVGIG (reference sequence). The CDR3 has 14 residues. V trimming: 2 bases; J trimming: 3 bases; junction bases outside the gene matches: 4.

This clone was counted once. V usage is TRBV19 and J usage is TRBJ1-2; tentative D call: TRBD1 (5 bases). V lost 6 bases and J 4 bases, leaving 15 bases between the germline ends. From germline, CDR1 is LNHDA and CDR2 SQIVND (reference sequence). The CDR3 is 14 residues long. CDR3 sequence reads: CASSPLDIGYGYTF. Here the CDR3 DNA reads TGTGCCAGTAGCCCGCTGGACATCGGCTATGGCTACACCTTC.

This clone has just a few counts. This chain uses TRBV11-3 with TRBJ2-7; 8 positions match TRBD2. The CDR3 sequence is 15 residues long. Germline V CDR1 and CDR2: SGHNT, YENEEA. After removal of 4 bases from V and 3 bases from J, the junction contained 8 bases not matched to a gene. CDR3 in DNA: TGTGCCAGCAGCTCGGCGGGGGGTAGAAGCTACGAGCAGTACTTC. Translating gives CASSSAGGRSYEQYF.

This clone has just a few counts. The rearrangement links TRBV10-3 to TRBJ1-5; no reliable D call. Germline values: CDR1 ENHRY, CDR2 SYGVKD. This CDR3 region has 14 residues. V was trimmed by 3 bases and J by 0 bases, leaving 6 bases between them. This chain's CDR3 is CAISDTDSNQPQHF. In DNA, the CDR3 is TGTGCCATCAGTGACACGGATAGCAATCAGCCCCAGCATTTT.

This chain uses TRBV6-8 with TRBJ1-1, with D tentatively TRBD1 (6 bases). This CDR3 comprises 15 residues. Germline-derived CDR1 and CDR2 are MNHGY and SAAAGT. V was trimmed by 6 bases and J by 3 bases, leaving 17 bases between them. DNA for the CDR3: TGTGCCAGCAGCCGGGCGGGGGCAAGGGACACTGAAGCTTTCTTT. This translates into CASSRAGARDTEAFF.

This chain connects TRBV19 to TRBJ2-1; a possible D gene is TRBD2 (5 bases). The CDR3 is 15 residues long. CDR1 and CDR2 (germline): LNHDA, SQIVND (reference sequence). V shed 2 bases and J shed 9 bases, with 17 bases lying between them. DNA for the CDR3: TGTGCCAGTAGTATAACCCCATCTAGCCCCAGTGAGCAGTTCTTC. Protein: CASSITPSSPSEQFF. The entire variable domain, with the rest obtained from reference TRBV19 and TRBJ2-1, is as follows: DGGITQSPKYLFRKEGQNVTLSCEQNLNHDAMYWYRQDPGQGLRLIYYSQIVNDFQKGDIAEGYSVSREKKESFPLTVTSAQKNPTAFYLCASSITPSSPSEQFFGPGTRLTVL.

This clone was observed at least ten times. This rearrangement joins TRBV11-3 to TRBJ2-5, with no clear D. V lost 4 bases to trimming and J lost 4 bases, with 16 bases between them. CDR1 and CDR2 (germline): SGHNT, YENEEA. The CDR3 contains 15 residues. The CDR3 protein is CASSSGATFGETQYF. Here the CDR3 DNA reads TGTGCCAGCAGCTCCGGAGCGACTTTCGGAGAGACCCAGTACTTC.

The chain carries TRBV28 and TRBJ1-3; tentatively, D is TRBD1 (6 bases). The CDR3 has 14 amino acids. V lost 6 bases and J 1 base, leaving 10 bases between the germline ends. Germline V gene lookup returns CDR1 MDHEN and CDR2 SYDVKM. CDR3 nucleotide sequence: TGTGCCAGCAGGAATCAGGGGTCTGGAAACACCATATATTTT. Encoded protein: CASRNQGSGNTIYF.

This clone has only a few counts. The DNA for the CDR3 is TGTGCCAGCGCCTCTCTAGCGGGGGCGGCAGATACGCAGTATTTT. The encoded protein is CASASLAGAADTQYF. The rearrangement joins TRBV6-8 to TRBJ2-3; 10 nucleotides align to TRBD2. V was pared by 8 bases and J by 4 bases, with 9 bases of the junction left unmatched. The CDR3 extends over 15 amino acids. The germline V gene encodes CDR1 MNHGY and CDR2 SAAAGT.

The gene calls are TRBV5-1 and TRBJ1-4; D not certain. CDR1 and CDR2 (germline): SGHRS, YFSETQ. Trimming removed 0 bases at V and 3 bases at J, with 6 bases between. The length of the CDR3 is 14 residues. CDR3 residues: CASSLVGANEKLFF. CDR3 coding DNA: TGCGCCAGCAGCTTGGTAGGCGCTAATGAAAAACTGTTTTTT.

This chain joins TRBV7-6 and TRBJ2-5; TRBD1 agrees at 9 bases. CDR3 length: 14 amino acids. CDR1 and CDR2 from the germline V gene are SGHVS and FNYEAQ. V lost 5 bases and J lost 5; bases outside the gene matches: 6. The CDR3 reads CASSPRTGVETQYF. CDR3 in DNA: TGTGCCAGCAGCCCACGGACAGGGGTGGAGACCCAGTACTTC.

This clone was seen at least ten times. V gene TRBV6-8 combines with J gene TRBJ1-6; 7 bases line up with TRBD1. The germline V gene encodes CDR1 MNHGY and CDR2 SAAAGT. V lost 6 bases to trimming and J lost 7 bases; unmatched junction nucleotides: 6. The CDR3 is 14 amino acids. CDR3 sequence (DNA): TGTGCCAGCAGGAACAGGGGAGTGAATTCACCCCTCCACTTT. This encodes CASRNRGVNSPLHF.

For the CDR3, the DNA is TGTGCCAGCAGTACGGTCTTATCCAAAAACATTCAGTACTTC. It encodes CASSTVLSKNIQYF. The rearrangement uses TRBV6-8 and TRBJ2-4; D is unclear. The CDR3 length is 14 residues. Germline loops: CDR1 MNHGY, CDR2 SAAAGT. The ends were cut back, 5 bases at V and 2 bases at J, with 10 bases in the middle.

The chain is built from TRBV12-5 and TRBJ2-7; 7 nucleotides agree with TRBD1. V lost 9 bases, J lost 2 bases, and 7 bases stayed unmatched. This CDR3 is 13 amino acids long. CDR1 and CDR2 (germline): LGHNT, FRNRAP. The CDR3, as DNA: TGTGCTAGCCAGGGACAGCAAGCCTACGAGCAGTACTTC. It specifies CASQGQQAYEQYF.

The CDR3 is CASSLRLAGERDTQYF. In nucleotides, the CDR3 is TGTGCCAGCAGCTTAAGACTAGCGGGAGAGAGGGATACGCAGTATTTT. The chain couples TRBV11-3 to TRBJ2-3; 12 nucleotides agree with TRBD2. The V and J ends lost 2 bases and 6 bases, in that order; junction bases with no gene match: 6. Per the germline V gene, CDR1 is SGHNT and CDR2 is YENEEA. This CDR3 comprises 16 residues.